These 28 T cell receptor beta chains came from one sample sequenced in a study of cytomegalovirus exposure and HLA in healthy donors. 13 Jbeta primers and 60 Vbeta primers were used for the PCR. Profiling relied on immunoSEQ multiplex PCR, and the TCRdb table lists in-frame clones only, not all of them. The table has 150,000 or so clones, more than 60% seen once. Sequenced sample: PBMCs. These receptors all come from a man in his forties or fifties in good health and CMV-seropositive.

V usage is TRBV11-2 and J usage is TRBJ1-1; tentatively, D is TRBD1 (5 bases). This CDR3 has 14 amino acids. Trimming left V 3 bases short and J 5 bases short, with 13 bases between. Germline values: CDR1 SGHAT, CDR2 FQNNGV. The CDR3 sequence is CASSFWDRGTEAFF. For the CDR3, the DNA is TGTGCCAGCAGCTTCTGGGACCGGGGGACTGAAGCTTTCTTT.

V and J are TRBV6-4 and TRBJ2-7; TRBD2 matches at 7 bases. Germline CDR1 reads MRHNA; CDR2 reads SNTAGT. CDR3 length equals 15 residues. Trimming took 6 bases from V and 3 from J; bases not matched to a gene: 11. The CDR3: CASSVALGGDYEQYF. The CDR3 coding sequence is TGTGCCAGCAGCGTAGCCCTTGGGGGGGACTACGAGCAGTACTTC.

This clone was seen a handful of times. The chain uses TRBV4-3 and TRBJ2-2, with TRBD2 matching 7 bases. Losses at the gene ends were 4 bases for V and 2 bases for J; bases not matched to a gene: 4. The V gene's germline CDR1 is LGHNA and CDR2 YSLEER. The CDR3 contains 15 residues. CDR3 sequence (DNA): TGCGCCAGCAGCCCGGGGGGATTTAACACCGGGGAGCTGTTTTTT. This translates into CASSPGGFNTGELFF.

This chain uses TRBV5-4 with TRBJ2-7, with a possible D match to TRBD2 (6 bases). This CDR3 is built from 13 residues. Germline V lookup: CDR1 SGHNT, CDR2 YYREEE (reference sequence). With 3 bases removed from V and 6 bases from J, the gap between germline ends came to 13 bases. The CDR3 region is CASSSGTPGEQYF. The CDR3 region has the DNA TGTGCCAGCAGCTCAGGGACTCCGGGCGAGCAGTACTTC.

As DNA, the CDR3 is TGTGCCAGCAGTAAGGGCAGGGGAAACACTGAAGCTTTCTTT. Its protein product is CASSKGRGNTEAFF. The chain recombines TRBV6-5 with TRBJ1-1, with D tentatively TRBD1 (6 bases). There are 14 residues in the CDR3. V was clipped by 5 bases and J by 2 bases, with 12 bases between them. The germline CDR1 and CDR2 sequences are MNHEY and SVGAGI.

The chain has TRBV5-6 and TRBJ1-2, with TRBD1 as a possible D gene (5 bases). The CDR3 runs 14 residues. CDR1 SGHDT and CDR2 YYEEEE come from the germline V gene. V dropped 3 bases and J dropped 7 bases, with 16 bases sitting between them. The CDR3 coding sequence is TGTGCCAGCAGCTGGCAGGGTCCCCTCCGTGGCTACACCTTC. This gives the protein CASSWQGPLRGYTF.

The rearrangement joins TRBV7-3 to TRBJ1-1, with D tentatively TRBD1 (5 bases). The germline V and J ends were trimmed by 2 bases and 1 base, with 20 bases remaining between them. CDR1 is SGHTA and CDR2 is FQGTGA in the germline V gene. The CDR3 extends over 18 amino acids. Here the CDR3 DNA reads TGTGCCAGCAGCTTAGGACGGGTGGGTGGGGCGACGAACACTGAAGCTTTCTTT. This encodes CASSLGRVGGATNTEAFF.

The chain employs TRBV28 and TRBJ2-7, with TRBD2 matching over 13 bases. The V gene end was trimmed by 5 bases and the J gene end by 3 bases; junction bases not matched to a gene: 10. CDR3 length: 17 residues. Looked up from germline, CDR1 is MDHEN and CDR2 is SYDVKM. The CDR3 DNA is TGTGCCAGCAGTCCACCCCCTGGGACTAGCGGGAACTACGAGCAGTACTTC. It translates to CASSPPPGTSGNYEQYF.

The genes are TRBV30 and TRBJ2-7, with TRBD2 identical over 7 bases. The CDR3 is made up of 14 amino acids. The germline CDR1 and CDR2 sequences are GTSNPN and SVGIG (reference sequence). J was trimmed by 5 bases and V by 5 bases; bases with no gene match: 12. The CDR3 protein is CAWDVRAGVDEQYF. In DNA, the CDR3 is TGTGCCTGGGACGTAAGGGCGGGAGTCGACGAGCAGTACTTC. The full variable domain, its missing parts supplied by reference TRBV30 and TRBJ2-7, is SQTIHQWPATLVQPVGSPLSLECTVEGTSNPNLYWYRQAAGRGLQLLFYSVGIGQISSEVPQNLSASRPQDRQFILSSKKLLLSDSGFYLCAWDVRAGVDEQYFGPGTRLTVT.

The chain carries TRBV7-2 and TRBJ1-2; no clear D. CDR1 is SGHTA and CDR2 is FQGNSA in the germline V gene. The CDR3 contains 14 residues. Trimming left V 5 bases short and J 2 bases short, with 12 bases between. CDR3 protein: CASSPTRGNYGYTF. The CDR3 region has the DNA TGTGCCAGCAGCCCAACCCGGGGAAACTATGGCTACACCTTC.

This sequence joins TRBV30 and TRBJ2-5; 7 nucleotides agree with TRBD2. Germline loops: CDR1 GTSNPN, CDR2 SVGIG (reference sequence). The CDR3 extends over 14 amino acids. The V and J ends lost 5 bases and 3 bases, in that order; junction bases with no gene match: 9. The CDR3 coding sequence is TGTGCCTGGGGGCTGGGGGGGACGGAAGAGACCCAGTACTTC. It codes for CAWGLGGTEETQYF.

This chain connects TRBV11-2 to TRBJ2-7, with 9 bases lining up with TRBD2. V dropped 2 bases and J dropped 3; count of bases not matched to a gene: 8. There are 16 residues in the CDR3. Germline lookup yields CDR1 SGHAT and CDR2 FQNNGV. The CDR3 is CASSLNSGTSIYEQYF. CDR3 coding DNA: TGTGCCAGCAGCTTAAACAGTGGGACTAGCATCTACGAGCAGTACTTC.

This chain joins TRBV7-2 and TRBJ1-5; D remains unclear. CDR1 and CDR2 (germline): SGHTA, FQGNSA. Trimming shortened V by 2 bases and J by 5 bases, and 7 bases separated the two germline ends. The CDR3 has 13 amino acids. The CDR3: CASSLSSHQPQHF. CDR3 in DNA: TGTGCCAGCAGCTTAAGCTCCCATCAGCCCCAGCATTTT.

For the CDR3, the DNA is TGCGCCAGCAGCTTGGTTCTAGCGGGAGGTCGGGACGAGCAGTACTTC. This translates into CASSLVLAGGRDEQYF. The V call is TRBV5-1, the J call TRBJ2-7; 11 bases align to TRBD2. Looked up from germline, CDR1 is SGHRS and CDR2 is YFSETQ. This CDR3 region has 16 residues. Trimming cost V 0 bases and J 5 bases; bases outside gene matches: 7.

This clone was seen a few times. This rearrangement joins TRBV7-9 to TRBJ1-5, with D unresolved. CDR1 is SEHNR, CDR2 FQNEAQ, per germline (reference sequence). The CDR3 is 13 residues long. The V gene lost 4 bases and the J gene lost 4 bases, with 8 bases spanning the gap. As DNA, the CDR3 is TGTGCCAGCAGCTCCGACTTAAATCAGCCCCAGCATTTT. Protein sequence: CASSSDLNQPQHF.

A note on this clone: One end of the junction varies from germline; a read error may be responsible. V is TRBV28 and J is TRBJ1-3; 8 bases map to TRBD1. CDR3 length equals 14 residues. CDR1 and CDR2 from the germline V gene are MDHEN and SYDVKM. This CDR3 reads CASSLLAQGVAMYF. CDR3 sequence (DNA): TGTGCCAGCAGTTTATTGGCACAGGGGGTCGCCATGTATTTT.

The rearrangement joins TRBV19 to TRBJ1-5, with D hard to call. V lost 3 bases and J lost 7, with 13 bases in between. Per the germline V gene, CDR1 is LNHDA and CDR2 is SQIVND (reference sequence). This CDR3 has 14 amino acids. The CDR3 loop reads CASSIGLRVQPQHF. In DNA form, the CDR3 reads TGTGCCAGTAGTATCGGGTTAAGAGTGCAGCCCCAGCATTTT.

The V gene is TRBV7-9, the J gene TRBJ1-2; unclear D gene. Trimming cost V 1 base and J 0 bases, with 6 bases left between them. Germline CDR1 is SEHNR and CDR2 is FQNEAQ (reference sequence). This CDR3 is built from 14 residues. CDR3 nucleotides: TGTGCCAGCAGCTTAGACAGAGCTAACTATGGCTACACCTTC. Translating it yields CASSLDRANYGYTF.

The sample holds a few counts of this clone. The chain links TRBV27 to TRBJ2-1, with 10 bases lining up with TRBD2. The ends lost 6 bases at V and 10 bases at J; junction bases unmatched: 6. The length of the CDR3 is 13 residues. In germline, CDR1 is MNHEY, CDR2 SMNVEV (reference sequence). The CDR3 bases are TGTGCCAGCAGGCCTAGCGGGGGACGGGAGCAGTTCTTC. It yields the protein CASRPSGGREQFF.

CDR3 DNA sequence: TGTGCCAGCACCCCCGCCCTAAGCGCCCCGGGGACCCAGTACTTC. This encodes CASTPALSAPGTQYF. The V call is TRBV28, the J call TRBJ2-5, with D unclear. The germline V gene has CDR1 MDHEN and CDR2 SYDVKM. V was shortened by 7 bases and J by 7 bases, with 22 bases between the two germline ends. This CDR3 has 15 amino acids.

The CDR3 DNA sequence: TGTGCCAGCGTAGACAGCAACTATGGCTACACCTTC. This codes for CASVDSNYGYTF. The chain couples TRBV27 to TRBJ1-2, with D tentatively TRBD1 (5 bases). The germline V gene encodes CDR1 MNHEY and CDR2 SMNVEV (reference sequence). V lost 8 bases to trimming and J lost 2 bases, with 9 bases between them. The CDR3 sequence is 12 residues long.

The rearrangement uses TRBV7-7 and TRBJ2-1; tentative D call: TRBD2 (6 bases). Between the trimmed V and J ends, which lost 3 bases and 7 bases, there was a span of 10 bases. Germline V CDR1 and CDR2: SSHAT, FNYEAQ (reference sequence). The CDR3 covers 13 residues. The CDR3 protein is CASSFGTQNEQFF. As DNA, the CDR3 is TGTGCCAGCAGCTTCGGGACTCAGAATGAGCAGTTCTTC.

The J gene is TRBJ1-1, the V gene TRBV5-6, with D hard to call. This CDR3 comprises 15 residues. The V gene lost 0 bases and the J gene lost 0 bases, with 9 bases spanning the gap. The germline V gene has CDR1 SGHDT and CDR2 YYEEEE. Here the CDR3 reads CASSLGLGVNTEAFF. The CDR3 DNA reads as TGTGCCAGCAGCTTGGGCCTAGGAGTGAACACTGAAGCTTTCTTT.

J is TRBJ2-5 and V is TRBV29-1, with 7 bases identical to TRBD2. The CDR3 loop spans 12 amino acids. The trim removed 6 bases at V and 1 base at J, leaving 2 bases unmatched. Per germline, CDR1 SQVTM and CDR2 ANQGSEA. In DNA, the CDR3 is TGCAGCGTGCTAGCGGTCCAAGAGACCCAGTACTTC. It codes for CSVLAVQETQYF.

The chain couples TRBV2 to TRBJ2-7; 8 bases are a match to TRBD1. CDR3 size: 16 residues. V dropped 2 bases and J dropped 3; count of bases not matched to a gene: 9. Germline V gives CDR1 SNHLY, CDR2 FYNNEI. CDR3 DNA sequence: TGTGCCAGCAGTGAATCCCCGGACAGGGTGTACTACGAGCAGTACTTC. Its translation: CASSESPDRVYYEQYF.

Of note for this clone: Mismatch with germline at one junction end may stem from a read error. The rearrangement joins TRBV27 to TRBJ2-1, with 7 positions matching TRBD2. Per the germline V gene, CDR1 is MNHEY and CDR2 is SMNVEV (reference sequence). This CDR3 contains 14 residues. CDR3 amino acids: CTSSHLSGDNEQFF. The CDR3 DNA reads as TGTACCAGCAGCCACTTGAGCGGGGACAATGAGCAGTTCTTC.

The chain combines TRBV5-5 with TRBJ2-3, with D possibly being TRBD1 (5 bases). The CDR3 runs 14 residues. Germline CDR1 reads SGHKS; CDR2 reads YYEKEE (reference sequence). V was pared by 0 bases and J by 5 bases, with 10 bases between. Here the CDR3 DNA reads TGTGCCAGCAGCTTGGCGACAGATAGAGATACGCAGTATTTT. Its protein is CASSLATDRDTQYF.

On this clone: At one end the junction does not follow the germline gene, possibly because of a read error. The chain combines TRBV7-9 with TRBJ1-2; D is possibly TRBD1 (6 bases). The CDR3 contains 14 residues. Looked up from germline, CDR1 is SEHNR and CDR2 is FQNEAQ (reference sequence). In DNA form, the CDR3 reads TGTGCCAGCAGCTTAGGGACAGCTAACTGTGGCTACACCTTC. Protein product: CASSLGTANCGYTF.